A single sample gave rise to the 18 T cell receptor beta chains below, sequenced in a study of blood T cell repertoires in COVID-19 (TCRdb year 2020). Library preparation used the immunoSEQ multiplex PCR assay. TCRdb retrieved this table from immuneACCESS and kept in-frame rearrangements only. Not all clones are present; in checked studies, unresolved V genes account for under half, and no reason is known for the remainder. In this sample the table shows over 200,000 clones, around 90% of which occur a single time. Around 6% of the sample is in the top ten clones. The specimen was peripheral blood. The receptors originated from a man between 60 and 75 years old who had recovered from COVID-19.

The CDR3 reads CASSPPGEDLTEAFF. CDR3 nucleotides: TGTGCCAGCAGCCCACCCGGGGAGGATCTCACTGAAGCTTTCTTT. V and J are TRBV9 and TRBJ1-1; D remains unclear. V lost 4 bases, J lost 4 bases, and 17 bases lay in between. Germline CDR1 is SGDLS and CDR2 is YYNGEE. The CDR3 totals 15 residues. The full variable domain, with the rest looked up from reference TRBV9 and TRBJ1-1, is DSGVTQTPKHLITATGQRVTLRCSPRSGDLSVYWYQQSLDQGLQFLIQYYNGEERAKGNILERFSAQQFPDLHSELNLSSLELGDSALYFCASSPPGEDLTEAFFGQGTRLTVV.

V gene TRBV27 combines with J gene TRBJ2-7; D is ambiguous. This CDR3 spans 13 amino acids. Germline V gives CDR1 MNHEY, CDR2 SMNVEV (reference sequence). Trimming left V 6 bases short and J 0 bases short, with 9 bases between. In DNA form, the CDR3 reads TGTGCCAGCAGAGGTGACAACTCCTACGAGCAGTACTTC. Translating it yields CASRGDNSYEQYF.

The chain carries TRBV6-5 and TRBJ1-2, with unresolved D. V was clipped by 5 bases and J by 6 bases, with 13 bases between them. This CDR3 comprises 13 residues. The germline V gene has CDR1 MNHEY and CDR2 SVGAGI. The CDR3 region has the DNA TGTGCCAGCAGTCCGACGGAGAGGAATGGCTACACCTTC. Its translation is CASSPTERNGYTF.

The genes are TRBV11-2 and TRBJ1-1; D might be TRBD1 (6 bases). Germline CDR1 and CDR2: SGHAT and FQNNGV. The CDR3 sequence is 17 residues long. The V end was cut by 1 base, the J end by 1 base, with 16 bases between. The CDR3 nucleotides are TGTGCCAGCAGCTTAGGGACTGGGGGCAAGAGGAACACTGAAGCTTTCTTT. Translation: CASSLGTGGKRNTEAFF.

The chain employs TRBV24-1 and TRBJ2-2, with 9 bases matching TRBD1. The CDR3 runs to 16 residues. J lost 3 bases, V lost 4 bases, and 5 bases had no gene match. Germline CDR1 is KGHDR and CDR2 is SFDVKD. The CDR3 nucleotides read TGTGCCACCAGTGACCCGGGACAGGGCGACACCGGGGAGCTGTTTTTT. Its protein product is CATSDPGQGDTGELFF.

The CDR3 reads CASSPGLAGGSEQFF. The CDR3 DNA sequence: TGTGCCAGTAGTCCTGGACTAGCGGGAGGGTCTGAGCAGTTCTTC. The V call is TRBV19, the J call TRBJ2-1; 15 bases match TRBD2. The CDR3 is 15 amino acids. Germline V gene sequence: CDR1 LNHDA, CDR2 SQIVND (reference sequence). Unmatched junction bases numbered 5, after V lost 5 bases and J lost 9 bases.

Note on this clone: The junction shows a germline mismatch at one end, possibly a read error. This chain connects TRBV6-5 to TRBJ2-1; 9 nucleotides line up with TRBD1. CDR1 and CDR2 from the germline V gene are MNHEY and SVGAGI. The CDR3 is 12 residues long. CDR3 sequence: CASSSNRGRSLF. The CDR3 nucleotides read TGTGCCAGCAGTTCCAACAGGGGGCGATCGCTCTTC.

The chain joins TRBV6-4 to TRBJ1-4; D is undetermined. Trimming took 7 bases from V and 2 from J, leaving 17 bases between them. CDR3 length: 16 amino acids. The germline V gene has CDR1 MRHNA and CDR2 SNTAGT. For the CDR3, the DNA is TGTGCCAGCATTCAGGCTGTCTTCAAGACTAATGAAAAACTGTTTTTT. Encoded protein: CASIQAVFKTNEKLFF.

The rearrangement uses TRBV19 and TRBJ1-4; D is undetermined. Germline V CDR1 and CDR2: LNHDA, SQIVND (reference sequence). The CDR3 runs 13 residues. Trimming cost V 11 bases and J 7 bases, with 17 bases left between them. CDR3 loop: CAGSTAPGEKLFF. The CDR3 nucleotides are TGTGCCGGATCGACTGCCCCGGGTGAAAAACTGTTTTTT.

This chain uses TRBV24-1 with TRBJ2-7; tentative D call: TRBD2 (5 bases). Germline lookup yields CDR1 KGHDR and CDR2 SFDVKD. The CDR3 extends over 15 amino acids. Trimming shortened V by 0 bases and J by 0 bases, and 8 bases separated the two germline ends. CDR3 sequence: CATSDLRGGSYEQYF. DNA of the CDR3: TGTGCCACCAGTGATTTGCGGGGTGGCTCCTACGAGCAGTACTTC.

The rearrangement links TRBV3-1 (or the pseudogene TRBV3-2) to TRBJ1-4; the match to TRBD1 covers 9 bases. CDR1 is LGHDT, CDR2 YNNKEL, per germline (reference sequence). J was trimmed by 5 bases and V by 0 bases; bases with no gene match: 1. The CDR3 extends over 15 amino acids. CDR3 in DNA: TGTGCCAGCAGCCAAGAAGGGACAGGGAATGAAAAACTGTTTTTT. Its protein product is CASSQEGTGNEKLFF.

The chain recombines TRBV9 with TRBJ2-3; the match to TRBD2 covers 9 bases. The V gene's germline CDR1 is SGDLS and CDR2 YYNGEE. This CDR3 is built from 15 residues. Trimming at V came to 0 bases and at J to 10 bases, leaving 9 bases not matched to a gene. The DNA for the CDR3 is TGTGCCAGCAGCGTAGGACTAGCGGAGGTCGGTGCGCAGTATTTT. The encoded protein is CASSVGLAEVGAQYF. The variable domain in full, with the rest retrieved from reference TRBV9 and TRBJ2-3, is DSGVTQTPKHLITATGQRVTLRCSPRSGDLSVYWYQQSLDQGLQFLIQYYNGEERAKGNILERFSAQQFPDLHSELNLSSLELGDSALYFCASSVGLAEVGAQYFGPGTRLTVL.

The chain uses TRBV7-2 and TRBJ2-7; TRBD1 might be the D (6 bases). Germline V lookup: CDR1 SGHTA, CDR2 FQGNSA. The V gene lost 3 bases and the J gene lost 2 bases, with 8 bases spanning the gap. CDR3 length: 13 amino acids. The CDR3 DNA reads as TGTGCCAGCAGCTTCGGACAGACCTACGAGCAGTACTTC. Its protein is CASSFGQTYEQYF.

This sequence joins TRBV28 and TRBJ2-5; tentatively, D is TRBD2 (6 bases). Between the trimmed V and J ends, which lost 4 bases and 5 bases, there was a span of 20 bases. This CDR3 has 16 residues. Germline CDR1 MDHEN, CDR2 SYDVKM. The chain's CDR3 is CASSSTGKAGWETQYF. The CDR3 DNA follows: TGTGCCAGCAGTTCAACCGGAAAGGCGGGGTGGGAGACCCAGTACTTC.

The chain links TRBV12-3 or TRBV12-4 to TRBJ2-4; D might be TRBD1 (5 bases). V gave up 1 base and J gave up 4 bases, with 5 bases separating them. This CDR3 is built from 13 residues. Written as DNA, the CDR3 is TGTGCCAGCAGTTTAGGGACAAAAAACATTCAGTACTTC. This codes for CASSLGTKNIQYF.

V is TRBV3-1 (or the pseudogene TRBV3-2) and J is TRBJ1-5, with no clear D. The germline CDR1 and CDR2 sequences are LGHDT and YNNKEL (reference sequence). The V gene lost 6 bases and the J gene lost 0 bases, with 9 bases spanning the gap. The CDR3 consists of 14 residues. The CDR3 is CASSPDYSNQPQHF. CDR3 DNA: TGTGCCAGCAGTCCCGACTATAGCAATCAGCCCCAGCATTTT.

CDR3 sequence (DNA): TGTGCCAGTAGGCGGACAGGGGCTTCCTACAATGAGCAGTTCTTC. Its translation is CASRRTGASYNEQFF. The chain links TRBV19 to TRBJ2-1; 9 nucleotides line up with TRBD1. The CDR3 contains 15 residues. Looked up from germline, CDR1 is LNHDA and CDR2 is SQIVND (reference sequence). Trimming removed 6 bases from V and 1 base from J; junction bases left unmatched: 4.

The V call is TRBV3-1 (or the pseudogene TRBV3-2), the J call TRBJ2-2, with 8 nucleotides matching TRBD2. The CDR3 is 16 amino acids. J gave up 0 bases and V 4 bases, and 4 bases lay outside the gene matches. Germline assignment: CDR1 LGHDT and CDR2 YNNKEL (reference sequence). The CDR3 DNA reads TGTGCCAGCAGCCCGCGACTAGCGTCGAACACCGGGGAGCTGTTTTTT. It translates to CASSPRLASNTGELFF.